A selection of T cell receptor beta chains follows, all from one sample in a study of cytomegalovirus exposure and HLA in healthy donors. TCRdb's table, derived via immunoSEQ multiplex PCR, lists solely in-frame clones and lacks some. Of more than 150,000 clones listed, around three quarters were seen once; the top ten hold 0.6% to 0.7%. Sequenced: PBMCs. The receptors stem from a boy aged 5-17 years in good health and CMV-seronegative. Both conserved end residues are part of each CDR3. D genes are given only for firm matches. Expanded clones get a size class; other rows say once, few or many, or leave the size out.

TRBD2,.,TRBJ2-1,TRBV7-8,CASLQEAGGYNEQFF,TGTGCCAGCCTCCAGGAGGCGGGGGGGTACAATGAGCAGTTCTTC
TRBD1,.,TRBJ2-7,TRBV4-1,CASSLGQGSSYEQYF,TGCGCCAGCAGCCTGGGACAGGGCAGCTCCTACGAGCAGTACTTC
TRBD1,.,TRBJ2-7,TRBV4-3,CASSQDWRQGPLEQYF,TGCGCCAGCAGCCAAGATTGGAGACAGGGCCCCCTCGAGCAGTACTTC
.,few,TRBJ2-1,TRBV6-1,CASSPASEYNEQFF,TGTGCCAGCAGCCCTGCTAGCGAGTACAATGAGCAGTTCTTC
TRBD1,.,TRBJ1-3,TRBV30,CAWSVGGTARNTIYF,TGTGCCTGGAGTGTAGGCGGGACAGCAAGAAACACCATATATTTT
TRBD1,.,TRBJ1-1,TRBV15,CASRQQGGTEAFF,TGTGCCTCCCGTCAACAGGGGGGGACTGAAGCTTTCTTT
.,.,TRBJ2-5,TRBV14,CASSPYQQGRETQYF,TGTGCCAGCAGCCCGTACCAACAGGGAAGAGAGACCCAGTACTTC
.,once,TRBJ1-4,TRBV19,CASLSTGQLEKLFF,TGTGCCAGCCTATCGACAGGACAGCTTGAAAAACTGTTTTTT
TRBD1,.,TRBJ2-7,TRBV29-1,CSVDGQGGHEQYF,TGCAGCGTTGACGGACAGGGGGGCCACGAGCAGTACTTC
.,.,TRBJ1-6,TRBV9,CASSVGSQYNSPLHF,TGTGCCAGCAGCGTAGGGTCGCAGTATAATTCACCCCTCCACTTT
.,.,TRBJ2-5,TRBV6-5,CASSYTGGRRQETQYF,TGTGCCAGCAGTTACACTGGCGGGCGGAGACAAGAGACCCAGTACTTC
.,.,TRBJ1-1,TRBV11-3,CASSYVAGNTEAFF,TGTGCCAGCAGTTACGTAGCGGGGAACACTGAAGCTTTCTTT
.,few,TRBJ2-5,TRBV7-6,CASSLAQPGIETQYF,TGTGCCAGCAGCTTAGCGCAGCCAGGGATCGAGACCCAGTACTTC
TRBD2,few,TRBJ2-2,TRBV2,CATGLAGGRRTGELFF,TGTGCCACCGGACTAGCGGGAGGAAGGAGAACCGGGGAGCTGTTTTTT
.,.,TRBJ2-7,TRBV6-5,CASSYHPAALPEQYF,TGTGCCAGCAGTTATCACCCAGCGGCGCTCCCCGAGCAGTACTTC
.,.,TRBJ1-1,TRBV7-6,CASSLEDSENTEAFF,TGTGCCAGCAGCTTAGAAGACAGCGAGAACACTGAAGCTTTCTTT
.,.,TRBJ1-1,TRBV30,CAWSKGTEAFF,TGTGCCTGGAGTAAGGGGACTGAAGCTTTCTTT
.,.,TRBJ1-2,TRBV4-1,CASSQEYPGGHGYTF,TGCGCCAGCAGCCAAGAGTACCCCGGCGGGCATGGCTACACCTTC
.,.,TRBJ1-1,TRBV19,CASRKQGNTEAFF,TGTGCCAGTAGAAAACAGGGGAACACTGAAGCTTTCTTT
.,once,TRBJ1-2,TRBV18,CASSPGPDYGYTF,TGTGCCAGCTCACCAGGGCCAGACTATGGCTACACCTTC
.,.,TRBJ1-1,TRBV12-5,CASGGDTNTEAFF,TGTGCTAGTGGCGGGGACACGAACACTGAAGCTTTCTTT
.,.,TRBJ1-1,TRBV30,CAWGPEAFF,TGTGCCTGGGGCCCTGAAGCTTTCTTT
.,.,TRBJ1-5,TRBV6-6,CASSYGQSRRNQPQHF,TGTGCCAGCAGTTACGGACAGTCCAGGCGCAATCAGCCCCAGCATTTT
.,.,TRBJ1-1,TRBV6-5,CASSYPGQTEAFF,TGTGCCAGCAGTTACCCCGGACAGACTGAAGCTTTCTTT
TRBD1,.,TRBJ1-1,TRBV5-1,CASSDGTGGMNTEAFF,TGCGCCAGCAGCGACGGGACAGGGGGCATGAACACTGAAGCTTTCTTT
.,.,TRBJ1-2,TRBV19,CASSRNEGGYTF,TGTGCCAGTTCTCGCAATGAGGGTGGCTACACCTTC
TRBD1,.,TRBJ1-6,TRBV7-6,CASRPLDRAASPLHF,TGTGCCAGCAGACCTCTCGACAGGGCTGCTTCACCCCTCCACTTT
TRBD1,.,TRBJ2-1,TRBV5-4,CASSSWDRDRAYNEQFF,TGTGCCAGCAGCTCCTGGGACCGGGACAGAGCCTACAATGAGCAGTTCTTC
TRBD1,.,TRBJ1-5,TRBV19,CASSTWTGNSNQPQHF,TGTGCCAGTAGTACGTGGACAGGGAATAGCAATCAGCCCCAGCATTTT
TRBD1,once,TRBJ1-1,TRBV27,CASSFLTGQVLTEAFF,TGTGCCAGCAGTTTTTTAACGGGACAGGTCTTGACTGAAGCTTTCTTT
.,.,TRBJ2-3,TRBV9,CASSPNADTQYF,TGTGCCAGCAGCCCTAATGCTGATACGCAGTATTTT
.,.,TRBJ1-1,TRBV18,CASSRGWGRAEAFF,TGTGCCAGCTCCCGCGGGTGGGGTCGGGCTGAAGCTTTCTTT
.,.,TRBJ1-1,TRBV6-1,CASSESRGARAFF,TGTGCCAGCAGTGAAAGTCGGGGGGCTAGAGCTTTCTTT
.,few,TRBJ2-7,TRBV7-9,CASSGGSYEQYF,TGTGCCAGCAGCGGCGGCAGTTACGAGCAGTACTTC
TRBD1,.,TRBJ2-7,TRBV6-1,CASKGGSYEQYF,TGTGCCAGCAAAGGGGGCAGCTACGAGCAGTACTTC
TRBD1,.,TRBJ1-4,TRBV6-5,CASSHYRGANEKLFF,TGTGCCAGCAGTCACTACAGGGGAGCTAATGAAAAACTGTTTTTT
.,.,TRBJ1-3,TRBV10-3,CAISDRDFGNTIYF,TGTGCCATCAGTGACAGGGATTTTGGAAACACCATATATTTT
.,few,TRBJ1-1,TRBV6-1,CASSEMSGRGWTEAFF,TGTGCCAGCAGTGAAATGAGTGGCAGGGGCTGGACTGAAGCTTTCTTT
TRBD1,few,TRBJ2-3,TRBV2,CASAGYRGRRDTQYF,TGTGCCAGCGCTGGTTACAGGGGGCGCAGAGATACGCAGTATTTT
.,.,TRBJ1-1,TRBV27,CASSLFGPGGWNTEAFF,TGTGCCAGCAGTTTATTTGGGCCCGGGGGGTGGAACACTGAAGCTTTCTTT
TRBD1,.,TRBJ1-2,TRBV5-6,CASSLEFIEGADYGYTF,TGTGCCAGCAGCTTGGAGTTCATCGAGGGGGCGGACTATGGCTACACCTTC
.,.,TRBJ1-1,TRBV21-1,CASSKTNQREAFF,TGTGCCAGCAGCAAAACCAATCAACGGGAAGCTTTCTTT
TRBD2,.,TRBJ2-1,TRBV15,CATSRYRFAGGRLFF,TGTGCCACCAGCAGGTACAGGTTCGCGGGGGGGCGTCTGTTCTTC
.,.,TRBJ1-1,TRBV29-1,CSVEGWTGLGTEAFF,TGCAGCGTTGAAGGGTGGACGGGGTTGGGCACTGAAGCTTTCTTT